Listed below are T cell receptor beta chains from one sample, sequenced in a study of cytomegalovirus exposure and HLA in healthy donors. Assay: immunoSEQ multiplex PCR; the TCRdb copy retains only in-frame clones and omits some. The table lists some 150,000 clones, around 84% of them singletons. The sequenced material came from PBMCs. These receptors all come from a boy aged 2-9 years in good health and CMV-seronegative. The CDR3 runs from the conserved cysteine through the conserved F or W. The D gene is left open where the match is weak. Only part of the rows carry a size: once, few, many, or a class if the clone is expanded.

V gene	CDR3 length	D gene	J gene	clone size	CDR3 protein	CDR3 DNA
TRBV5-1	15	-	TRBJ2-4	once	CASSPAAGSKYIQYF	TGCGCCAGCAGCCCCGCCGCGGGTTCTAAATACATTCAGTACTTC
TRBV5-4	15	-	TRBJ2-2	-	CASSLSGVKTGELFF	TGTGCCAGCAGCTTATCAGGGGTAAAAACCGGGGAGCTGTTTTTT
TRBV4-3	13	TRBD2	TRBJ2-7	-	CASSTSGAVEQYF	TGCGCCAGCAGTACTAGCGGGGCGGTGGAGCAGTACTTC
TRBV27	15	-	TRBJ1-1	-	CASSPQVVTSTEAFF	TGTGCCAGCAGTCCCCAGGTCGTTACGAGCACTGAAGCTTTCTTT
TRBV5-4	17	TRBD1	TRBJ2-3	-	CASSLGPGGGLTDTQYF	TGTGCCAGCAGCTTGGGGCCAGGGGGCGGATTGACAGATACGCAGTATTTT
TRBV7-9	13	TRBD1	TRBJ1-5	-	CASRDRGNQPQHF	TGTGCCTCCCGGGACAGGGGCAATCAGCCCCAGCATTTT
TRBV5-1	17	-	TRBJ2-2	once	CASSLTGSLKWTGELFF	TGCGCCAGCAGCTTGACGGGGAGCTTAAAGTGGACCGGGGAGCTGTTTTTT
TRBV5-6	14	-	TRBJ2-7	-	CASSLVRSSYEQYF	TGTGCCAGCAGCTTGGTCCGGTCCTCCTACGAGCAGTACTTC
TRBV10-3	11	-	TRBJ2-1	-	CAIRVQDEQFF	TGTGCCATCAGGGTCCAGGATGAGCAGTTCTTC
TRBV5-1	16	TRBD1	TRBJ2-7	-	CASSLGGTGIHYEQYF	TGCGCCAGCAGCTTGGGTGGGACAGGGATCCACTACGAGCAGTACTTC
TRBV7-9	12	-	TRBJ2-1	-	CASSLARAGQFF	TGTGCCAGCAGCTTAGCCCGCGCGGGGCAGTTCTTC
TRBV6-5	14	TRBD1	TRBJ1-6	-	CASSRQGHNSPLHF	TGTGCCAGCAGTCGACAGGGACATAATTCACCCCTCCACTTT
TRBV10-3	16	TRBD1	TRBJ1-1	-	CAISARSGTGNTEAFF	TGTGCCATCAGTGCCAGATCCGGGACAGGGAACACTGAAGCTTTCTTT
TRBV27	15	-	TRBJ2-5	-	CASSLAGHERETQYF	TGTGCCAGCAGTTTAGCAGGGCACGAACGGGAGACCCAGTACTTC
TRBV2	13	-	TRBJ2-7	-	CASSVNRDYEQYF	TGTGCCAGCAGTGTCAACAGGGACTACGAGCAGTACTTC
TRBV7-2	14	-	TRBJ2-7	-	CASSLGGSPYEQYF	TGTGCCAGCAGCTTAGGAGGGAGCCCCTACGAGCAGTACTTC
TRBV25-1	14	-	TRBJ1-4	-	CASSESGAWEKLFF	TGTGCCAGCAGTGAATCAGGGGCCTGGGAAAAACTGTTTTTT
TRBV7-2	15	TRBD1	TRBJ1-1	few	CASSLRTGGDTEAFF	TGTGCCAGCAGCTTAAGGACAGGTGGGGACACTGAAGCTTTCTTT
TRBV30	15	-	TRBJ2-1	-	CAWSQGASSYNEQFF	TGTGCCTGGAGTCAAGGGGCGAGCTCCTACAATGAGCAGTTCTTC
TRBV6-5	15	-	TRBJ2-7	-	CASSRLARKAYEQYF	TGTGCCAGCAGTCGTCTAGCGAGGAAGGCCTACGAGCAGTACTTC
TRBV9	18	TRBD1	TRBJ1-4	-	CASSPGTGNLEGDEKLFF	TGTGCCAGCAGCCCTGGGACAGGGAACTTGGAGGGGGATGAAAAACTGTTTTTT
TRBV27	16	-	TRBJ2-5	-	CASSFGLGQGQETQYF	TGTGCCAGCAGTTTCGGTTTGGGGCAGGGCCAAGAGACCCAGTACTTC
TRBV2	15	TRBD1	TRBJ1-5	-	CASRQGQGLSQPQHF	TGTGCCAGCAGGCAGGGACAGGGCTTATCTCAGCCCCAGCATTTT
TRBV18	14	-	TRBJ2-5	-	CASSPTVNVETQYF	TGTGCCAGCTCACCAACAGTCAACGTGGAGACCCAGTACTTC
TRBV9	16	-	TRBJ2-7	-	CASSVATGRATREQYF	TGTGCCAGCAGCGTAGCTACGGGCAGGGCAACGCGCGAGCAGTACTTC
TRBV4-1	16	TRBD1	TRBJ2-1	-	CASSQRQGANPNEQFF	TGCGCCAGCAGCCAACGACAGGGGGCTAATCCCAATGAGCAGTTCTTC
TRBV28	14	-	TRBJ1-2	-	CASSKGGANYGYTF	TGTGCCAGCAGTAAAGGGGGAGCTAACTATGGCTACACCTTC
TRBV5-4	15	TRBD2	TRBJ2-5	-	CASSPTSGNQETQYF	TGTGCCAGCAGCCCCACTAGCGGAAATCAAGAGACCCAGTACTTC
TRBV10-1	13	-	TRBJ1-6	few	CASSATGNSPLHF	TGCGCCAGCAGTGCGACGGGAAATTCACCCCTCCACTTT